This T cell receptor beta chain was sequenced during a study of response to subunit inactivated influenza vaccine. Broader study findings: Authors proposed each seasonal influenza vaccination draws in few new T cells.

As regards this clonotype: Its antigen is as yet unknown.

TCRdb processed the RT-PCR reads anew with MiXCR; each CDR3 protein has one entry. Of fewer than 700,000 distinct CDR3 sequences detected, approximately 12% appear once; the ten largest clones hold around 13%. The CDR3 contains 12 residues. Between the trimmed V and J ends, which lost 3 bases and 5 bases, there was a span of 10 bases. The germline V gene encodes CDR1 DFQATT and CDR2 SNEGSKA (reference sequence). The sample in question was PBMCs from blood, obtained 35 to 45 days after vaccination. This TCR derives from a man aged 50 or older who received an inactivated influenza vaccine. The chain recombines TRBV20-1 with TRBJ2-5; the D gene could be TRBD1 or TRBD2 (5 bases each). The CDR3 DNA reads TGCAGTGCTAGGTGGGGGTTTGAGACCCAGTACTTC. It specifies CSARWGFETQYF.